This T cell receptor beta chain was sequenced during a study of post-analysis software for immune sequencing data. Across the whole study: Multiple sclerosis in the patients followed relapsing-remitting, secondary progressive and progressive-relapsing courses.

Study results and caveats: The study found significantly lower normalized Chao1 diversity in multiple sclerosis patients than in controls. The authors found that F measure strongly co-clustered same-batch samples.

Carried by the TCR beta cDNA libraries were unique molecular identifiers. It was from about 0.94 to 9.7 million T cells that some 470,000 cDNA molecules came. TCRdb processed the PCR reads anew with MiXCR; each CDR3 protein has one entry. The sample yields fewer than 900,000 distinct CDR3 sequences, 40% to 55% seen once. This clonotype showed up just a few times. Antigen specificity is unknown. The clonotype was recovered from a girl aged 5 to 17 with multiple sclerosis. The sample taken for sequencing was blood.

The CDR3 nucleotides are TGCAGTACATCGTTAGCGGGAGGGAGGAACAATGAGCAGTTCTTC. Translating gives CSTSLAGGRNNEQFF. The chain has TRBV20-1 and TRBJ2-1, with 11 bases matching TRBD2. CDR3 length equals 15 residues. With 8 bases clipped from V and 5 bases from J, the junction kept 11 bases outside the gene matches. Germline V CDR1 and CDR2: DFQATT, SNEGSKA (reference sequence).